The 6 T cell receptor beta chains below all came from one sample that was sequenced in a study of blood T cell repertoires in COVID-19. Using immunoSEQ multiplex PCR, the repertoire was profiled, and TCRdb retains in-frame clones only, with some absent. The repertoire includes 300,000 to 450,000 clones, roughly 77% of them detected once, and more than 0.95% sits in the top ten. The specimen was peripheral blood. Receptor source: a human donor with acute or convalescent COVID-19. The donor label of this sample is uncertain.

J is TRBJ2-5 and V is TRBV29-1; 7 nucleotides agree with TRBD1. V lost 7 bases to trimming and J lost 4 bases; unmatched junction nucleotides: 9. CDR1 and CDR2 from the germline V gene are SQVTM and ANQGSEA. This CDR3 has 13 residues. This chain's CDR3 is CSGEGALRETQYF. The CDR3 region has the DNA TGCAGCGGTGAGGGGGCCTTAAGAGAGACCCAGTACTTC.

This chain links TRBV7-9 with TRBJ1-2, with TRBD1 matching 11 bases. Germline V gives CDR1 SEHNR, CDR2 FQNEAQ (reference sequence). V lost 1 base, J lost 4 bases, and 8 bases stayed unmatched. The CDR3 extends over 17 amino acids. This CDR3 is CASSLVGQGANLYGYTF. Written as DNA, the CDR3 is TGTGCCAGCAGCTTAGTTGGACAGGGGGCGAATCTCTATGGCTACACCTTC.

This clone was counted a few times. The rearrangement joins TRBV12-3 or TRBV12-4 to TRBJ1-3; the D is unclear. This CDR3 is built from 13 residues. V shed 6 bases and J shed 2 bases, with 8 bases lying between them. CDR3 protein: CASRVSAGNTIYF. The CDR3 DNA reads TGTGCCAGCAGGGTTTCGGCTGGAAACACCATATATTTT.

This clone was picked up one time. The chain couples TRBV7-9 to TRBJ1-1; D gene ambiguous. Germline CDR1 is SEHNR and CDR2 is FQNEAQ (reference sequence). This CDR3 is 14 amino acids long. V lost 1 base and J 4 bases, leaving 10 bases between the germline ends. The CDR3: CASSLGLVVTEAFF. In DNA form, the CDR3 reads TGTGCCAGCAGCTTAGGCCTAGTTGTCACTGAAGCTTTCTTT.

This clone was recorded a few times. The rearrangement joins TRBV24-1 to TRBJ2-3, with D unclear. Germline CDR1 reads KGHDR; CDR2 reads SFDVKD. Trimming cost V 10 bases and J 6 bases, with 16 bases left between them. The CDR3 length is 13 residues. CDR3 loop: CATHGEAGDTQYF. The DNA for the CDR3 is TGTGCCACTCACGGCGAGGCTGGGGATACGCAGTATTTT.

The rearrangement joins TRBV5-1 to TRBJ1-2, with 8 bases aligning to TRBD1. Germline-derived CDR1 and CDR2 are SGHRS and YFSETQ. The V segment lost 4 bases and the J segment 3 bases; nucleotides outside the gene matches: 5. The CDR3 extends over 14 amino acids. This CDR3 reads CASSRDRGYYGYTF. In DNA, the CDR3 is TGCGCCAGCAGCCGAGACAGGGGATACTATGGCTACACCTTC.